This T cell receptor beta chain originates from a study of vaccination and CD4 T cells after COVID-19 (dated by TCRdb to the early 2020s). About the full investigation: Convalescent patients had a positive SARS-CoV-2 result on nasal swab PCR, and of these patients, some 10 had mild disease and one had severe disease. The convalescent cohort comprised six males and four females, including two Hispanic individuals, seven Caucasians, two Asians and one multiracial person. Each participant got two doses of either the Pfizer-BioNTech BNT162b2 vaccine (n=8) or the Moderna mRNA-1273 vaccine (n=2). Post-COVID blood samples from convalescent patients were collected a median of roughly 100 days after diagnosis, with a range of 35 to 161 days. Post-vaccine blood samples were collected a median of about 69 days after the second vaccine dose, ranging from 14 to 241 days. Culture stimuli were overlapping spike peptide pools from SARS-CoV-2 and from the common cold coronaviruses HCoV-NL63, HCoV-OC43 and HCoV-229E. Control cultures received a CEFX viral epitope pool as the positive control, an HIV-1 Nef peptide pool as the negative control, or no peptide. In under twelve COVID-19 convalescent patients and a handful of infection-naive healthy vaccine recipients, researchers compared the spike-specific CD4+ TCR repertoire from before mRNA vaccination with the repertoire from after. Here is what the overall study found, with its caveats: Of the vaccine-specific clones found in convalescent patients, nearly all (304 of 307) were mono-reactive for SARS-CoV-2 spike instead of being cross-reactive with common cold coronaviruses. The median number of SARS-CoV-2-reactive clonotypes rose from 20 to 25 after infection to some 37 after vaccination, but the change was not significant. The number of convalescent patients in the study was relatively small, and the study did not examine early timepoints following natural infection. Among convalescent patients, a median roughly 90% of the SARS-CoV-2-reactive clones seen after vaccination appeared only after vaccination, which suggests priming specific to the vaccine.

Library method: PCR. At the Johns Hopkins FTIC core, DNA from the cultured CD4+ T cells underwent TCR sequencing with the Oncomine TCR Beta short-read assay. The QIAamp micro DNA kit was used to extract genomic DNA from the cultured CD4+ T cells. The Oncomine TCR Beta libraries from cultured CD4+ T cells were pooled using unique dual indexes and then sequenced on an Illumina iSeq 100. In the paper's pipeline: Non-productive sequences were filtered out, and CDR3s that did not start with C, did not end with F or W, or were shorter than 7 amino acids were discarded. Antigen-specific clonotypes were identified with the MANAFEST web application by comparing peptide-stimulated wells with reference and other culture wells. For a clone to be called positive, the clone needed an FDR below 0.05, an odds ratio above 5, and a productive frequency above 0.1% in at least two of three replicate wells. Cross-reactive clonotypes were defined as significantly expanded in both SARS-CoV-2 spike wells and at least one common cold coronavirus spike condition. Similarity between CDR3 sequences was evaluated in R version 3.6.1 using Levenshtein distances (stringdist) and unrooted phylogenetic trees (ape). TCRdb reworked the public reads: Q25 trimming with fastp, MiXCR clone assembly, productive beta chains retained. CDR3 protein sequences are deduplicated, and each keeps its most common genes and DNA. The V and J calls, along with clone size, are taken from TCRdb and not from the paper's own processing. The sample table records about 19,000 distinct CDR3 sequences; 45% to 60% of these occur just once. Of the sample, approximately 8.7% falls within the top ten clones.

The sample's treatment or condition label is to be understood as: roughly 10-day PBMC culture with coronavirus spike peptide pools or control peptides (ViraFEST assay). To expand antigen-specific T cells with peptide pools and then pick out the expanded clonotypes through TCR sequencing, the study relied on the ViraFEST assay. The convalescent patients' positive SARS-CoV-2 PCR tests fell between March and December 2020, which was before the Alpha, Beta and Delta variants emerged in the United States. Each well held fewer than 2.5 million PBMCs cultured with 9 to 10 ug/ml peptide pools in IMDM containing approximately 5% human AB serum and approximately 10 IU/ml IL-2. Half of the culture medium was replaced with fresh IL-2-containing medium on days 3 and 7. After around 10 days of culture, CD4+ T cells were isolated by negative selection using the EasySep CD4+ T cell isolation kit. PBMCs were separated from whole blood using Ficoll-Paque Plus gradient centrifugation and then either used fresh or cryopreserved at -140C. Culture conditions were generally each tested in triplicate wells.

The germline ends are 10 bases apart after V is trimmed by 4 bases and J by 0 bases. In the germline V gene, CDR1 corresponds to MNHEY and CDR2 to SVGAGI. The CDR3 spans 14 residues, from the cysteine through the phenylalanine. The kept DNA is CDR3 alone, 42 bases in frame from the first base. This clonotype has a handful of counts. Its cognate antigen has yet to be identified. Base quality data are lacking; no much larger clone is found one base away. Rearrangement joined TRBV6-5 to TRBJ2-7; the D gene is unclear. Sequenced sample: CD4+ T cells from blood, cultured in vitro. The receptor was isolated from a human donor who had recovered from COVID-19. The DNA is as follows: TGTGCCAGCAGTTTCGACGCGAGCTCCTACGAGCAGTACTTC. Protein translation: CASSFDASSYEQYF.